This T cell receptor beta chain was identified in a study of CD8+CD57+ T cells in acquired aplastic anemia. Study summary: Mean yield of DNA from sorted CD4+ and CD8+ cells was roughly 3.4 ug. Findings and caveats of the study: Patients and controls were found to share twenty-nine CD8+ CDR3 sequences.

CDR3 and TCR beta VDJ profiling relied on genomic DNA as the template. TCRdb re-called the reads through MiXCR, storing one row per CDR3 protein. This table has 75,000 to 100,000 distinct CDR3 sequences, 55% to 70% appearing once. The germline V gene encodes CDR1 DFQATT and CDR2 SNEGSKA (reference sequence). Trimming cost V 1 base and J 5 bases, with 8 bases left between them. The CDR3 consists of 12 residues. Of note for this clonotype: Its antigen is not identified.

Individuals selected for sequencing had exhibited CD8+CD57+ cell expansion on flow cytometry. Every patient was diagnosed with severe acquired aplastic anemia. At blood sampling, none of the patients had yet received therapy. Specimen: sorted CD4+, CD8+, or CD8+CD57+ T cells (not recorded which) from PBMCs. The clonotype originates from a human donor with aplastic anemia. The rearrangement joins TRBV20-1 to TRBJ1-2, with a tentative D call TRBD1 (5 bases). CDR3 nucleotide sequence: TGCAGTGCTAGAGGGACACTTTATGGCTACACCTTC. It codes for CSARGTLYGYTF.